The 14 T cell receptor beta chains reported below all come from one sample, sequenced in a study of shared clonotypes between healthy human individuals. Assay: immunoSEQ multiplex PCR; the TCRdb copy retains only in-frame clones and omits some. The sample comprises approximately 1,500,000 clones, roughly 96% of which are singletons, and about 1% rests with the top ten. Sequenced input: naive CD4+ T cells sorted from blood. Subset reported: CD45RA+ positively selected. These receptors originate from a man younger than 40 in good health.

This chain uses TRBV2 with TRBJ2-7, with TRBD1 matching 8 bases. Germline CDR1 is SNHLY and CDR2 is FYNNEI. Losses at the gene ends were 2 bases for V and 1 base for J; bases not matched to a gene: 4. This CDR3 region has 15 residues. CDR3 sequence (DNA): TGTGCCAGCAGTGAATTTGGGACAGGTTCCTACGAGCAGTACTTC. It specifies CASSEFGTGSYEQYF.

In regard to this clone: This same CDR3 is encoded by further DNA sequences in the sample. J is TRBJ2-7 and V is TRBV10-3, with 9 bases fitting TRBD2. Per the germline V gene, CDR1 is ENHRY and CDR2 is SYGVKD. This CDR3 spans 12 amino acids. V was pared by 6 bases and J by 4 bases, with 1 base of the junction left unmatched. The CDR3 is CAIRTSGYEQYF. CDR3 nucleotide sequence: TGTGCCATCAGGACTAGCGGTTACGAGCAGTACTTC.

The V call is TRBV5-4, the J call TRBJ2-2; 8 bases align to TRBD1. In germline, CDR1 is SGHNT, CDR2 YYREEE (reference sequence). The ends lost 4 bases at V and 7 bases at J; junction bases unmatched: 6. This CDR3 contains 14 residues. CDR3 DNA sequence: TGTGCCAGCAGCACCAGGGGGCGGGGCGGGGAGCTGTTTTTT. Translating gives CASSTRGRGGELFF.

CDR3 nucleotide sequence: TGTGCCAGCAGTTTGACCCTAGGGCCCTACGAGCAGTACTTC. It specifies CASSLTLGPYEQYF. The chain combines TRBV28 with TRBJ2-7; D is uncertain. The ends were cut back, 3 bases at V and 2 bases at J, with 11 bases in the middle. Germline CDR1 is MDHEN and CDR2 is SYDVKM. This CDR3 comprises 14 residues. Supplemented by reference TRBV28 and TRBJ2-7, the full variable domain reads DVKVTQSSRYLVKRTGEKVFLECVQDMDHENMFWYRQDPGLGLRLIYFSYDVKMKEKGDIPEGYSVSREKKERFSLILESASTNQTSMYLCASSLTLGPYEQYFGPGTRLTVT.

This sequence joins TRBV19 and TRBJ2-1, with 12 bases that match TRBD2. Germline V gene sequence: CDR1 LNHDA, CDR2 SQIVND (reference sequence). V lost 5 bases and J lost 6; bases outside the gene matches: 11. CDR3 size: 17 residues. CDR3 in DNA: TGTGCCAGTAGTTCCCAGTCACTAGCGGGAGGTTTCAATGAGCAGTTCTTC. This encodes CASSSQSLAGGFNEQFF.

This chain uses TRBV27 with TRBJ2-7; D perhaps matches TRBD2 (6 bases). Trimming took 4 bases from V and 4 from J, leaving 14 bases between them. CDR3 length: 14 residues. Germline CDR1 reads MNHEY; CDR2 reads SMNVEV (reference sequence). Here the CDR3 reads CASSSRAGGYEQYF. DNA of the CDR3: TGTGCCAGCAGTTCCAGGGCCGGGGGATACGAGCAGTACTTC.

The V and J genes are TRBV5-1 and TRBJ1-1; 10 nucleotides line up with TRBD1. J lost 2 bases, V lost 5 bases, and 3 bases had no gene match. The CDR3 extends over 14 amino acids. Germline values: CDR1 SGHRS, CDR2 YFSETQ. This CDR3 is CASRDRGFNTEAFF. CDR3 nucleotides: TGCGCCAGCAGGGACAGGGGGTTTAACACTGAAGCTTTCTTT.

The chain combines TRBV7-3 with TRBJ2-1; TRBD1 is a possible D gene (5 bases). CDR1 SGHTA and CDR2 FQGTGA come from the germline V gene. This CDR3 contains 13 residues. Trimming removed 1 base from V and 8 bases from J, with 9 bases in between. The CDR3 reads CASSLMGRDEQFF. CDR3 nucleotides: TGTGCCAGCAGCTTAATGGGCAGGGATGAGCAGTTCTTC.

V and J are TRBV4-2 and TRBJ2-7, with 10 bases that match TRBD2. Trimming cost V 1 base and J 4 bases; bases outside gene matches: 10. The CDR3 length is 17 residues. Germline V gene sequence: CDR1 LGHNA, CDR2 YNFKEQ. The CDR3 reads CASSQGPLASGGYEQYF. The CDR3 nucleotides are TGTGCCAGCAGCCAAGGCCCCCTGGCTAGCGGGGGTTACGAGCAGTACTTC.

This clone came up once. The chain links TRBV13 to TRBJ2-3; maybe TRBD2 (5 bases). The CDR3 is 13 amino acids. Trimming shortened V by 6 bases and J by 4 bases, and 11 bases separated the two germline ends. Per the germline V gene, CDR1 is PRHDT and CDR2 is FYEKMQ (reference sequence). The DNA of the CDR3 is TGTGCCAGCAGGGTCCGGGGTGCAGATACGCAGTATTTT. Its protein is CASRVRGADTQYF.

To note about this clone: The same CDR3 arises from other DNA sequences in this sample as well. The chain recombines TRBV6-5 with TRBJ2-3; no firm D call. The germline V gene has CDR1 MNHEY and CDR2 SVGAGI. Trimming took off 5 bases at V and 6 bases at J, with 6 bases between the two ends. The CDR3 consists of 11 residues. CDR3 sequence reads: CASSRGDTQYF. The CDR3 coding sequence is TGTGCCAGCAGTCGAGGCGATACGCAGTATTTT.

A remark on this clone: In the same sample, other DNA sequences code for this CDR3. The chain joins TRBV28 to TRBJ1-2; unclear D gene. V gave up 2 bases and J gave up 8 bases, with 9 bases separating them. The CDR3 extends over 12 amino acids. The germline V gene has CDR1 MDHEN and CDR2 SYDVKM. CDR3 DNA sequence: TGTGCCAGCAGTTTAGCTGGTTCCGGCTACACCTTC. As protein: CASSLAGSGYTF.

V and J are TRBV7-9 and TRBJ2-7; 14 bases are shared with TRBD2. The germline V gene encodes CDR1 SEHNR and CDR2 FQNEAQ (reference sequence). With 5 bases clipped from V and 0 bases from J, the junction kept 12 bases outside the gene matches. The CDR3 is made up of 19 amino acids. CDR3 loop: CASSPRRTSGRSYSYEQYF. CDR3 nucleotides: TGTGCCAGCAGCCCACGACGGACTAGCGGGAGGTCGTACTCCTACGAGCAGTACTTC.

In DNA, the CDR3 is TGTGCCAGCAGTACCTGGGGACAACGCTCCTACGAGCAGTACTTC. This codes for CASSTWGQRSYEQYF. The V gene is TRBV7-9, the J gene TRBJ2-7, with a weak D call TRBD1 (6 bases). The CDR3 has 15 residues. Trimming removed 6 bases from V and 0 bases from J, with 15 bases in between. The germline V gene encodes CDR1 SEHNR and CDR2 FQNEAQ (reference sequence).